The 12 T cell receptor beta chains below all came from one sample that was sequenced in a study of shared clonotypes between healthy human individuals (dated by TCRdb to 2018 to 2021). The library was made by the immunoSEQ multiplex PCR assay. Imported from immuneACCESS, the table was reduced by TCRdb to in-frame sequences with V and J called. These copies leave out some clones; in studies compared against another copy, an unresolved V gene accounts for under half, and the cause of the remainder is not known. This sample comprises more than 550,000 clones, about 92% of them detected only once. The ten largest clones represent less than 40% of the sample. Source material: memory CD8+ T cells from PBMCs. What this sample's cell subset or site label stands for: CD45RO+ cells pooled with CCR7-negative TemRA cells. These receptors were taken from a man aged 18 to 29 in good health. Some clones in this sample may be carry-over from other donors' samples.

The rearrangement uses TRBV6-1 and TRBJ1-2; D is unclear. The V end lost 10 bases, the J end lost 0 bases, and 15 bases lay between the germline ends. The CDR3 covers 14 residues. The germline V gene encodes CDR1 MNHNS and CDR2 SASEGT. The CDR3 DNA follows: TGTGCCACCTTGGTCCTGGCAGCTAACTATGGCTACACCTTC. The encoded protein is CATLVLAANYGYTF.

The V and J genes are TRBV14 and TRBJ2-5; D gene uncertain. Trimming pared 1 base from V and 0 bases from J, leaving 12 bases between. Germline V lookup: CDR1 SGHDN, CDR2 FVKESK. The CDR3 consists of 16 residues. The CDR3 protein is CASSQGRDMYQETQYF. CDR3 sequence (DNA): TGTGCCAGCAGCCAAGGGAGAGACATGTACCAAGAGACCCAGTACTTC.

The genes are TRBV6-1 and TRBJ2-7, with TRBD2 matching 12 bases. The germline V gene encodes CDR1 MNHNS and CDR2 SASEGT. There are 15 residues in the CDR3. The V gene end was trimmed by 6 bases and the J gene end by 6 bases; junction bases not matched to a gene: 9. The DNA for the CDR3 is TGTGCCAGCAGGAGAGGGGCACTAGCGGGAGGCGAGCAGTACTTC. Encoded protein: CASRRGALAGGEQYF.

The J gene is TRBJ1-3, the V gene TRBV19; D not certain. The V gene lost 6 bases and the J gene lost 0 bases, with 6 bases spanning the gap. CDR3 length: 13 amino acids. CDR1 LNHDA and CDR2 SQIVND come from the germline V gene (reference sequence). CDR3 residues: CASRVASGNTIYF. DNA for the CDR3: TGTGCCAGTAGGGTCGCCTCTGGAAACACCATATATTTT.

The chain links TRBV4-3 to TRBJ2-3; 11 bases are a match to TRBD2. The CDR3 consists of 18 residues. Germline V CDR1 and CDR2: LGHNA, YSLEER. Trimming took 1 base from V and 2 from J; bases not matched to a gene: 8. The CDR3 DNA follows: TGCGCCAGCAGCCAAGGTTCCCGACTAGCGGGGTCCACAGATACGCAGTATTTT. It yields the protein CASSQGSRLAGSTDTQYF.

The chain is built from TRBV19 and TRBJ2-3, with D unresolved. Trimming removed 4 bases from V and 2 bases from J, with 10 bases in between. Germline values: CDR1 LNHDA, CDR2 SQIVND (reference sequence). The CDR3 sequence is 14 residues long. The CDR3 region has the DNA TGTGCCAGTAGTAATCTTACATTCACAGATACGCAGTATTTT. Its protein product is CASSNLTFTDTQYF.

The genes are TRBV10-3 and TRBJ2-1; TRBD2 matches at 15 bases. This CDR3 comprises 17 residues. Germline CDR1 ENHRY, CDR2 SYGVKD. V trimming: 8 bases; J trimming: 8 bases; junction bases outside the gene matches: 13. As DNA, the CDR3 is TGTGCCATCGGAGGACTAGCGGGAGGGATTCCTAGGGATGAGCAGTTCTTC. This codes for CAIGGLAGGIPRDEQFF.

The chain couples TRBV7-2 to TRBJ2-1; 8 bases are a match to TRBD2. The CDR3 is 15 residues long. V gave up 5 bases and J gave up 4 bases; unmatched junction bases: 7. Germline lookup yields CDR1 SGHTA and CDR2 FQGNSA. The CDR3 reads CASSPIAGTYNEQFF. The CDR3 DNA follows: TGTGCCAGCAGCCCTATAGCGGGAACGTACAATGAGCAGTTCTTC.

The chain links TRBV27 to TRBJ1-2; D perhaps matches TRBD1 (5 bases). This CDR3 has 15 amino acids. Germline V gene sequence: CDR1 MNHEY, CDR2 SMNVEV (reference sequence). V lost 5 bases and J 1 base, leaving 14 bases between the germline ends. Here the CDR3 reads CASSPTGTGNYGYTF. The CDR3 bases are TGTGCCAGCAGTCCCACCGGGACGGGTAACTATGGCTACACCTTC.

The chain has TRBV7-9 and TRBJ2-7, with D perhaps given as TRBD1 or TRBD2 (5 bases each). The V gene's germline CDR1 is SEHNR and CDR2 FQNEAQ (reference sequence). This CDR3 is built from 13 residues. V lost 5 bases, J lost 3 bases, and 11 bases lay in between. The CDR3 nucleotides read TGTGCCAGCAGCCTGGGACGGTACTACGAGCAGTACTTC. It specifies CASSLGRYYEQYF.

For the CDR3, the DNA is TGTGCCAGCAGCTTCTATCCGGGACAGGGCAATGAGCAGTTCTTC. It codes for CASSFYPGQGNEQFF. The chain joins TRBV7-6 to TRBJ2-1; TRBD1 aligns across 9 bases. V lost 3 bases, J lost 6 bases, and 6 bases stayed unmatched. CDR1 and CDR2 (germline): SGHVS, FNYEAQ. The CDR3 consists of 15 residues.

The CDR3 DNA is TGTGCCAGTAGTATAAAGCGGGGGCATTGGGATGAAGCTTTCTTT. Amino acid sequence: CASSIKRGHWDEAFF. V and J are TRBV19 and TRBJ1-1; possible D gene TRBD1, 6 bases. V was shortened by 2 bases and J by 7 bases, with 17 bases between the two germline ends. Germline V gives CDR1 LNHDA, CDR2 SQIVND (reference sequence). The CDR3 length is 15 residues.